These T cell receptor beta chains were read from a single sample in a study of human T cells and chemical hapten exposure. TCRdb processed the RACE reads anew with MiXCR; each CDR3 protein has one entry. The repertoire holds around 77,000 distinct CDR3 sequences, with around 9.5% as singletons. Specimen: whole blood, collected in connection with sensitization to the hapten diphenylcyclopropenone (DPC). The receptors derive from a woman aged 40 to 49 with alopecia areata. Some clones in this sample may be carry-over from other donors' samples. The CDR3 runs from the conserved cysteine through the conserved F or W. A D gene is named only where the DNA matches it firmly. Part of the rows lack a size; the others show once, few, many or a class for expanded clones.

abundance	d_gene	v_gene	j_gene	CDR3aa	CDR3nt
many	TRBD1	TRBV7-2	TRBJ2-5	CASSSDRVVSETQYF	TGTGCCAGCAGCTCGGACAGGGTTGTATCAGAGACCCAGTACTTC
-	-	TRBV18	TRBJ1-1	CASSPPSVNTEAFF	TGTGCCAGCTCACCACCGTCAGTAAACACTGAAGCTTTCTTT
few	TRBD1	TRBV20-1	TRBJ2-7	CSASGQGESYEQYF	TGCAGTGCTAGTGGGCAGGGGGAGAGCTACGAGCAGTACTTC
many	TRBD1	TRBV5-1	TRBJ2-7	CASSLTGAEQYF	TGCGCCAGCAGCTTGACAGGGGCCGAGCAGTACTTC
-	-	TRBV29-1	TRBJ2-4	CSVEDSTKNIQYF	TGCAGCGTTGAGGACAGCACCAAAAACATTCAGTACTTC
-	-	TRBV5-4	TRBJ1-4	CASSSDSQGEKLFF	TGTGCCAGCAGCTCGGATTCCCAAGGTGAAAAACTGTTTTTT
few	-	TRBV28	TRBJ1-1	CASSWRARSTEAFF	TGTGCCAGCAGCTGGAGGGCACGGAGCACTGAAGCTTTCTTT
many	-	TRBV6-5	TRBJ1-1	CASSALYPQTGRTEAFF	TGTGCCAGCAGTGCATTATATCCACAGACAGGTCGCACTGAAGCTTTCTTT
-	-	TRBV7-2	TRBJ1-5	CASKVDNGNQPQHF	TGTGCCAGCAAGGTTGATAATGGAAATCAGCCCCAGCATTTT
many	TRBD2	TRBV20-1	TRBJ2-3	CGQGLATDTQYF	TGCGGGCAGGGACTAGCCACAGATACGCAGTATTTT
few	TRBD2	TRBV20-1	TRBJ2-1	CSARDPNSGTTNEQFF	TGCAGTGCTAGAGATCCCAACAGCGGGACCACCAATGAGCAGTTCTTC
many	-	TRBV5-4	TRBJ2-1	CASSRGAVRDRVDNEQFF	TGTGCCAGCAGCCGTGGGGCCGTCAGAGACCGCGTCGACAATGAGCAGTTCTTC
many	-	TRBV2	TRBJ2-2	CASRELRDTSLTGELFF	TGTGCCAGCAGGGAACTCCGGGACACCTCCCTTACCGGGGAGCTGTTTTTT
many	-	TRBV4-3	TRBJ1-6	CASSQGRTSSPLHF	TGCGCCAGCAGCCAAGGCCGAACGAGTTCACCCCTCCACTTT
few	-	TRBV5-1	TRBJ2-1	CASSLLGDEQFF	TGCGCCAGCAGCTTGCTAGGGGATGAGCAGTTCTTC
many	-	TRBV29-1	TRBJ1-2	CSVDKGTNYGYTF	TGCAGCGTTGACAAGGGGACTAACTATGGCTACACCTTC
few	TRBD1	TRBV20-1	TRBJ1-1	CSARSGQGDGTEAFF	TGCAGTGCTAGATCTGGACAGGGGGACGGGACTGAAGCTTTCTTT
few	TRBD2	TRBV20-1	TRBJ2-2	CSARRGGVGTGELFF	TGCAGTGCTAGACGCGGGGGGGTCGGCACCGGGGAGCTGTTTTTT
-	-	TRBV12-3/TRBV12-4	TRBJ1-5	CASSLTDSNQPQHF	TGTGCCAGCAGTTTAACAGATAGCAATCAGCCCCAGCATTTT
-	TRBD1	TRBV24-1	TRBJ2-5	CATSDLRQGQETQYF	TGTGCCACCAGTGATTTGCGACAGGGTCAAGAGACCCAGTACTTC
-	-	TRBV29-1	TRBJ2-2	CSVDEGELFF	TGCAGCGTTGACGAGGGGGAGCTGTTTTTT
many	TRBD1	TRBV12-3/TRBV12-4	TRBJ1-1	CASSPWDRESGNTEAFF	TGTGCCAGCAGTCCTTGGGACAGGGAGTCGGGGAACACTGAAGCTTTCTTT
-	TRBD1	TRBV7-2	TRBJ2-5	CASSLGAGGRETQYF	TGTGCCAGCAGCTTAGGGGCAGGGGGCAGGGAGACCCAGTACTTC
few	-	TRBV6-1	TRBJ1-6	CASSEVHLGPLHF	TGTGCCAGCAGTGAAGTCCACCTAGGGCCCCTCCACTTT
-	-	TRBV19	TRBJ2-3	CASSMIENTDTQNF	TGTGCCAGTAGTATGATTGAGAACACAGATACGCAGAATTTT
few	-	TRBV12-3/TRBV12-4	TRBJ2-5	CASSLTRGGETQYF	TGTGCCAGCAGTTTGACCCGGGGAGGAGAGACCCAGTACTTC
many	TRBD1	TRBV5-1	TRBJ1-1	CASIPTGGMSDTEAFF	TGCGCCAGCATCCCGACAGGGGGTATGAGTGACACTGAAGCTTTCTTT
many	-	TRBV6-2/TRBV6-3	TRBJ2-3	CASSYYLEYPSDTQYF	TGTGCCAGCAGTTACTATTTAGAGTATCCCTCCGATACGCAGTATTTT
-	TRBD2	TRBV4-3	TRBJ2-5	CASSQGQGLAQETQYF	TGCGCCAGCAGCCAAGGACAGGGACTAGCTCAAGAGACCCAGTACTTC
many	-	TRBV4-2	TRBJ2-5	CASSQDLGQQETQYF	TGTGCCAGCAGCCAAGATTTAGGACAGCAAGAGACCCAGTACTTC
few	-	TRBV4-3	TRBJ2-3	CASSQAMVSTDTQYF	TGCGCCAGCAGCCAAGCGATGGTGAGCACAGATACGCAGTATTTT
many	-	TRBV7-9	TRBJ2-2	CATMTDTNTGELFF	TGTGCCACTATGACAGATACGAACACCGGGGAGCTGTTTTTT
few	-	TRBV11-1	TRBJ2-7	CASIPLGPREQYF	TGTGCCAGCATCCCACTGGGCCCCCGCGAGCAGTACTTC
-	-	TRBV11-2	TRBJ1-1	CASSLVQGAAFF	TGTGCCAGCAGCTTAGTACAGGGCGCGGCTTTCTTT
-	-	TRBV7-2	TRBJ1-3	CASTQDRENTIYF	TGTGCCAGCACACAGGACCGTGAAAACACCATATATTTT
few	-	TRBV18	TRBJ2-7	CASSPLGASEQYF	TGTGCCAGCTCACCCTTAGGGGCGTCCGAGCAGTACTTC
many	-	TRBV6-2/TRBV6-3	TRBJ2-7	CASSAGDRFSYEQYF	TGTGCCAGCAGTGCAGGGGATCGATTCTCCTACGAGCAGTACTTC
many	TRBD1	TRBV20-1	TRBJ1-1	CSARDPRGHMNTEAFF	TGCAGTGCTAGAGATCCTAGGGGGCACATGAACACTGAAGCTTTCTTT
many	-	TRBV9	TRBJ2-3	CASSPSTDTQYF	TGCGCCAGCAGCCCGAGCACAGATACGCAGTATTTT
many	TRBD2	TRBV19	TRBJ2-7	CASSKTSGAMGEQYF	TGTGCCAGTAGTAAGACTAGCGGGGCTATGGGCGAGCAGTACTTC
many	TRBD1	TRBV10-3	TRBJ2-6	CATTGGESSGANVLTF	TGTGCCACCACAGGGGGCGAGAGCTCAGGGGCCAACGTCCTGACTTTC
many	TRBD2	TRBV19	TRBJ2-3	CASSAGGLDTQYF	TGTGCCAGTAGTGCCGGGGGGTTAGATACGCAGTATTTT
many	-	TRBV6-2/TRBV6-3	TRBJ1-1	CASSYGQNTEAFF	TGTGCCAGCAGTTATGGGCAGAACACTGAAGCTTTCTTT
-	-	TRBV25-1	TRBJ2-6	CASSEWRHSGANVLTF	TGTGCCAGCAGTGAATGGCGGCACTCTGGGGCCAACGTCCTGACTTTC
-	-	TRBV5-1	TRBJ1-1	CASSLEARGNTEAFF	TGCGCCAGCAGCTTGGAGGCCAGGGGAAACACTGAAGCTTTCTTT
many	-	TRBV25-1	TRBJ1-1	CASSEQQGNTEAFF	TGTGCCAGCAGTGAACAACAGGGGAACACTGAAGCTTTCTTT
many	TRBD2	TRBV11-3	TRBJ2-3	CASSVGLAGDTQYF	TGTGCCAGCAGCGTGGGACTAGCGGGAGATACGCAGTATTTT
many	-	TRBV20-1	TRBJ1-4	CSARAPTGPEKLFF	TGCAGTGCTAGAGCCCCTACAGGGCCCGAAAAACTGTTTTTT
many	TRBD1	TRBV11-2	TRBJ2-7	CATARGQGTYEQYF	TGTGCCACCGCCCGGGGACAGGGTACCTACGAGCAGTACTTC
many	TRBD1	TRBV12-3/TRBV12-4	TRBJ2-4	CASSLYGTGDKNIQYF	TGTGCCAGCAGTTTATATGGGACAGGTGACAAAAACATTCAGTACTTC
many	-	TRBV7-9	TRBJ2-7	CASSRRTVSPYEQYF	TGTGCCAGCAGCCGTAGGACAGTTTCTCCCTACGAGCAGTACTTC
-	-	TRBV6-2/TRBV6-3	TRBJ2-3	CASGNTGRDTQYF	TGTGCCAGCGGGAACACAGGGCGGGATACGCAGTATTTT
-	-	TRBV19	TRBJ1-5	CASSIVAGADQPQHF	TGTGCCAGTAGTATAGTAGCGGGTGCGGATCAGCCCCAGCATTTT
many	-	TRBV24-1	TRBJ2-7	CATSDGAYEQYF	TGTGCCACCAGTGATGGGGCTTACGAGCAGTACTTC
many	-	TRBV7-2	TRBJ2-4	CASSLVGNIQYF	TGTGCCAGCAGCTTAGTGGGAAACATTCAGTACTTC
few	TRBD1	TRBV2	TRBJ2-7	CASSDGTGDHEQYF	TGTGCCAGCAGTGATGGGACAGGGGACCACGAGCAGTACTTC
-	-	TRBV7-8	TRBJ2-5	CASRLAGRGWETQYF	TGTGCCAGCAGGTTAGCTGGCAGGGGTTGGGAGACCCAGTACTTC